A single sample is the source of the 22 T cell receptor beta chains below, sequenced in a study of shared clonotypes between healthy human individuals. Generated by immunoSEQ multiplex PCR, the TCRdb table keeps only in-frame clones and is missing some. The sample records 2 million to 2.5 million clones, 93% being singletons. What was sequenced was naive CD4+ T cells from PBMCs. The subset: CD45RA+ positively selected. The receptors come from a man aged 18 to 30 in good health. Some clones in this sample may be carry-over from other donors' samples.

The chain couples TRBV18 to TRBJ1-1, with 7 bases matching TRBD1. Looked up from germline, CDR1 is KGHSH and CDR2 is LQKENI. V lost 0 bases, J lost 0 bases, and 7 bases stayed unmatched. The CDR3 contains 17 residues. This chain's CDR3 is CASSPPQGGGMNTEAFF. DNA for the CDR3: TGTGCCAGCTCACCACCTCAGGGAGGGGGCATGAACACTGAAGCTTTCTTT.

The chain uses TRBV2 and TRBJ2-1; D gene ambiguous. The V and J ends lost 9 bases and 0 bases respectively, with 12 bases between them. Germline lookup yields CDR1 SNHLY and CDR2 FYNNEI. The CDR3 has 14 residues. The CDR3 here is CARGSFHSYNEQFF. Here the CDR3 DNA reads TGTGCCAGAGGGTCGTTCCACTCCTACAATGAGCAGTTCTTC.

The V gene is TRBV5-1, the J gene TRBJ2-1; 12 bases are a match to TRBD2. After removal of 4 bases from V and 0 bases from J, the junction contained 14 bases not matched to a gene. CDR3 size: 20 residues. Germline V gene lookup returns CDR1 SGHRS and CDR2 YFSETQ. The CDR3 loop reads CASSPGTSGFRRSSYNEQFF. In DNA form, the CDR3 reads TGCGCCAGCAGCCCGGGGACTAGCGGGTTCCGCCGGAGCTCCTACAATGAGCAGTTCTTC. The full variable domain, rest sourced from reference TRBV5-1 and TRBJ2-1, is KAGVTQTPRYLIKTRGQQVTLSCSPISGHRSVSWYQQTPGQGLQFLFEYFSETQRNKGNFPGRFSGRQFSNSRSEMNVSTLELGDSALYLCASSPGTSGFRRSSYNEQFFGPGTRLTVL.

The V gene is TRBV6-1, the J gene TRBJ2-1; D gene ambiguous. Germline V lookup: CDR1 MNHNS, CDR2 SASEGT. V was clipped by 6 bases and J by 0 bases, with 6 bases between them. The CDR3 has 13 amino acids. CDR3 in DNA: TGTGCCAGCAGGCCACTCTCCTACAATGAGCAGTTCTTC. Translated, it gives CASRPLSYNEQFF.

V is TRBV7-3 and J is TRBJ2-5; 7 nucleotides agree with TRBD1. V shed 5 bases and J 5 bases; nucleotides not matched to a gene: 5. The CDR3 is 13 residues long. Germline V gene lookup returns CDR1 SGHTA and CDR2 FQGTGA. The CDR3 here is CASSTGAEETQYF. The CDR3 DNA reads as TGTGCCAGCAGCACAGGGGCGGAGGAGACCCAGTACTTC. The full variable domain, its missing parts supplied by reference TRBV7-3 and TRBJ2-5, is GAGVSQTPSNKVTEKGKYVELRCDPISGHTALYWYRQSLGQGPEFLIYFQGTGAADDSGLPNDRFFAVRPEGSVSTLKIQRTERGDSAVYLCASSTGAEETQYFGPGTRLLVL.

This clone came up once. The chain has TRBV9 and TRBJ1-1; TRBD1 agrees at 8 bases. CDR1 and CDR2 (germline): SGDLS, YYNGEE. CDR3 length: 13 amino acids. Trimming took 3 bases from V and 3 from J; bases not matched to a gene: 1. The DNA for the CDR3 is TGTGCCAGCAGCGCGGGACAGGACACTGAAGCTTTCTTT. Its translation: CASSAGQDTEAFF.

The rearrangement joins TRBV6-4 to TRBJ2-2, with 12 bases identical to TRBD2. This CDR3 comprises 16 residues. Germline V gene lookup returns CDR1 MRHNA and CDR2 SNTAGT. V gave up 5 bases and J gave up 4 bases; unmatched junction bases: 5. CDR3: CASSPEGLAGTGELFF. CDR3 nucleotide sequence: TGTGCCAGCAGTCCCGAGGGACTAGCGGGCACCGGGGAGCTGTTTTTT.

As regards this clone: Other DNA sequences in the same sample also yield this CDR3. This sequence joins TRBV29-1 and TRBJ2-5; 7 bases map to TRBD1. The junction had 2 bases not matched to a gene; V was cut back by 4 bases and J by 3 bases. The CDR3 is 12 residues long. Per the germline V gene, CDR1 is SQVTM and CDR2 is ANQGSEA. The CDR3 region has the DNA TGCAGCGTTGGGACAGGCGAAGAGACCCAGTACTTC. It is translated as CSVGTGEETQYF.

The chain couples TRBV10-3 to TRBJ1-1, with 9 bases matching TRBD1. Germline V lookup: CDR1 ENHRY, CDR2 SYGVKD. The V segment lost 6 bases and the J segment 6 bases; nucleotides outside the gene matches: 20. CDR3 length equals 18 residues. DNA of the CDR3: TGTGCCATCAGCCTAAACCTGGGGAAACAGGGGGCGAGCTCTGAAGCTTTCTTT. Encoded protein: CAISLNLGKQGASSEAFF.

J is TRBJ1-1 and V is TRBV19; D is uncertain. CDR1 and CDR2 from the germline V gene are LNHDA and SQIVND (reference sequence). V gave up 1 base and J gave up 1 base, with 13 bases separating them. CDR3 length equals 16 residues. This CDR3 is CASSIGSGRKNTEAFF. DNA for the CDR3: TGTGCCAGTAGTATAGGCTCAGGACGGAAGAACACTGAAGCTTTCTTT.

The chain has TRBV30 and TRBJ2-5; possible D gene TRBD2, 5 bases. TRBJ2-7 explains the end of the DNA better; the J call may be wrong. Germline loops: CDR1 GTSNPN, CDR2 SVGIG (reference sequence). The CDR3 loop spans 12 amino acids. The chain's CDR3 is CAWSVISDEQYF. The CDR3 DNA follows: TGTGCCTGGAGTGTCATTAGCGACGAGCAGTACTTC.

This chain connects TRBV19 to TRBJ2-1; 8 nucleotides match TRBD1. CDR3 length equals 14 residues. V was pared by 5 bases and J by 5 bases, with 5 bases of the junction left unmatched. CDR1 is LNHDA, CDR2 SQIVND, per germline (reference sequence). CDR3 sequence (DNA): TGTGCCAGTAGTCGAACAGGGGGAAACAATGAGCAGTTCTTC. It specifies CASSRTGGNNEQFF.

This chain joins TRBV29-1 and TRBJ2-3; the match to TRBD1 covers 9 bases. The V gene's germline CDR1 is SQVTM and CDR2 ANQGSEA. The CDR3 is 12 residues long. The V segment lost 8 bases and the J segment 6 bases; nucleotides outside the gene matches: 6. CDR3 residues: CSYGQGSDTQYF. As DNA, the CDR3 is TGCAGCTATGGACAGGGGTCGGATACGCAGTATTTT.

A remark on this clone: This specimen includes other DNA sequences encoding the same CDR3. V is TRBV7-9 and J is TRBJ2-2; D unresolved. In germline, CDR1 is SEHNR, CDR2 FQNEAQ (reference sequence). The CDR3 consists of 15 residues. V dropped 0 bases and J dropped 2 bases, with 7 bases sitting between them. CDR3 sequence reads: CASSLAGPNTGELFF. In nucleotides, the CDR3 is TGTGCCAGCAGCTTAGCGGGCCCAAACACCGGGGAGCTGTTTTTT.

The chain has TRBV28 and TRBJ2-6; D not certain. The V end was cut by 5 bases, the J end by 0 bases, with 11 bases between. The germline gives CDR1 MDHEN, CDR2 SYDVKM. The CDR3 has 16 amino acids. The CDR3 DNA reads TGTGCCAGCAGTCCTGGACCCAGCTCTGGGGCCAACGTCCTGACTTTC. Its translation is CASSPGPSSGANVLTF.

The rearrangement links TRBV28 to TRBJ2-7; 9 nucleotides line up with TRBD2. The length of the CDR3 is 16 residues. Germline CDR1 MDHEN, CDR2 SYDVKM. With 5 bases clipped from V and 3 bases from J, the junction kept 11 bases outside the gene matches. The CDR3 nucleotides read TGTGCCAGCAGTCCACCCTTTGCGGGAGGGAACTACGAGCAGTACTTC. Translated: CASSPPFAGGNYEQYF.

V is TRBV7-9 and J is TRBJ2-2, with 8 bases identical to TRBD1. Germline V gene sequence: CDR1 SEHNR, CDR2 FQNEAQ (reference sequence). The CDR3 contains 15 residues. V trimming: 5 bases; J trimming: 4 bases; junction bases outside the gene matches: 6. CDR3 nucleotides: TGTGCCAGCAGCCCCGGACAGGGTTCCACCGGGGAGCTGTTTTTT. Its protein is CASSPGQGSTGELFF.

This chain links TRBV6-5 with TRBJ1-4, with 7 bases identical to TRBD1. Germline V gives CDR1 MNHEY, CDR2 SVGAGI. This CDR3 is 14 amino acids long. J lost 10 bases, V lost 2 bases, and 7 bases had no gene match. The CDR3 loop is CASSYVPGGAKLFF. The CDR3 DNA is TGTGCCAGCAGTTACGTTCCAGGGGGGGCAAAACTGTTTTTT.

The CDR3 DNA reads as TGTGCCAGCAGTCCTTCGGACATAGCTAATGAAAAACTGTTTTTT. Its protein is CASSPSDIANEKLFF. J is TRBJ1-4 and V is TRBV2, with a weak D call TRBD1 (5 bases). V was shortened by 5 bases and J by 3 bases, with 13 bases between the two germline ends. The CDR3 is 15 residues long. Germline V CDR1 and CDR2: SNHLY, FYNNEI.

The chain has TRBV6-5 and TRBJ2-2, with D unresolved. The germline V and J ends were trimmed by 0 bases and 4 bases, with 9 bases remaining between them. The CDR3 covers 15 residues. CDR1 is MNHEY and CDR2 is SVGAGI in the germline V gene. The CDR3 protein is CASSYSGRVTGELFF. As DNA, the CDR3 is TGTGCCAGCAGTTACTCTGGTAGGGTCACCGGGGAGCTGTTTTTT.

V is TRBV5-1 and J is TRBJ1-2, with 7 bases aligning to TRBD1. The germline V gene encodes CDR1 SGHRS and CDR2 YFSETQ. V trimming: 3 bases; J trimming: 8 bases; junction bases outside the gene matches: 10. The CDR3 spans 14 residues. CDR3 residues: CASSSGDRARGYTF. The CDR3 DNA sequence: TGCGCCAGCAGCTCGGGAGACAGGGCTCGCGGCTACACCTTC.

V usage is TRBV28 and J usage is TRBJ2-1; 12 bases align to TRBD2. The CDR3 covers 16 residues. Germline V CDR1 and CDR2: MDHEN, SYDVKM. V gave up 0 bases and J gave up 7 bases; unmatched junction bases: 4. CDR3 DNA sequence: TGTGCCAGCAGTTTATGGAGACTAGCGGGAGCAAATGAGCAGTTCTTC. Translated, it gives CASSLWRLAGANEQFF.